This entry lists 31 T cell receptor beta chains sequenced from one sample in a study of shared clonotypes between healthy human individuals. Produced via immunoSEQ multiplex PCR; TCRdb's table is partial and in-frame only. This sample carries around 2.3 million clones, approximately 95% of them seen once, and the ten largest clones take roughly 0.13%. The material sequenced was naive CD4+ T cells sorted from blood. Subset noted: CD45RA+ positively selected. All receptors come from a man younger than 35 in good health.

There are a few counts of this clone. This CDR3 is also generated by other DNA sequences in the sample. The chain is built from TRBV7-8 and TRBJ1-1, with a possible D match to TRBD1 (5 bases). The length of the CDR3 is 14 residues. The germline CDR1 and CDR2 sequences are SGHVS and FQNEAQ. Trimming cost V 1 base and J 1 base, with 7 bases left between them. The CDR3: CASSLVGGNTEAFF. CDR3 DNA: TGTGCCAGCAGCTTAGTTGGGGGGAACACTGAAGCTTTCTTT. The whole variable domain, filled in from reference TRBV7-8 and TRBJ1-1, reads GAGVSQSPRYKVAKRGQDVALRCDPISGHVSLFWYQQALGQGPEFLTYFQNEAQLDKSGLPSDRFFAERPEGSVSTLKIQRTQQEDSAVYLCASSLVGGNTEAFFGQGTRLTVV.

V usage is TRBV10-1 and J usage is TRBJ2-5, with 7 bases aligning to TRBD1. Looked up from germline, CDR1 is WNHNN and CDR2 is SYGVQD (reference sequence). The CDR3 is 15 amino acids. The ends lost 0 bases at V and 3 bases at J; junction bases unmatched: 4. The CDR3 DNA reads TGCGCCAGCAGTGAGTCGGGCAGGGGGAAAGAGACCCAGTACTTC. Its translation: CASSESGRGKETQYF.

The rearrangement uses TRBV5-6 and TRBJ2-4, with D uncertain. V lost 2 bases to trimming and J lost 9 bases, with 9 bases between them. The CDR3 is 12 amino acids. CDR1 and CDR2 from the germline V gene are SGHDT and YYEEEE. CDR3 in amino acids: CASSFMVGIQYF. The CDR3, as DNA: TGTGCCAGCAGCTTCATGGTAGGCATTCAGTACTTC.

The gene calls are TRBV28 and TRBJ1-1; D not resolved. This CDR3 has 15 residues. Trimming shortened V by 6 bases and J by 1 base, and 15 bases separated the two germline ends. Germline lookup yields CDR1 MDHEN and CDR2 SYDVKM. CDR3 nucleotide sequence: TGTGCCAGCAGCGCCGATTGGATGGAGAACACTGAAGCTTTCTTT. Its translation: CASSADWMENTEAFF. Filled out from reference TRBV28 and TRBJ1-1, the complete variable domain reads DVKVTQSSRYLVKRTGEKVFLECVQDMDHENMFWYRQDPGLGLRLIYFSYDVKMKEKGDIPEGYSVSREKKERFSLILESASTNQTSMYLCASSADWMENTEAFFGQGTRLTVV.

Here the CDR3 reads CAWSGKGTDTQYF. In DNA, the CDR3 is TGTGCCTGGAGCGGAAAAGGCACAGATACGCAGTATTTT. The chain couples TRBV30 to TRBJ2-3, with D hard to call. Trimming removed 3 bases at V and 1 base at J, with 8 bases between. Germline V gives CDR1 GTSNPN, CDR2 SVGIG (reference sequence). The CDR3 spans 13 residues.

The chain links TRBV19 to TRBJ2-6, with 10 bases matching TRBD1. CDR1 is LNHDA, CDR2 SQIVND, per germline (reference sequence). The CDR3 is 19 residues long. V shed 6 bases and J 2 bases; nucleotides not matched to a gene: 13. The CDR3 nucleotides are TGTGCCAGTAGCCTTGAGACAGGGGGCTCGCTGGCTGGGGCCAACGTCCTGACTTTC. Translated, it gives CASSLETGGSLAGANVLTF. The full variable domain, with the rest looked up from reference TRBV19 and TRBJ2-6, is DGGITQSPKYLFRKEGQNVTLSCEQNLNHDAMYWYRQDPGQGLRLIYYSQIVNDFQKGDIAEGYSVSREKKESFPLTVTSAQKNPTAFYLCASSLETGGSLAGANVLTFGAGSRLTVL.

In nucleotides, the CDR3 is TGTGCCAGCAGCTCGGGCCCTGGGGCCAACGTCCTGACTTTC. Protein: CASSSGPGANVLTF. The J gene is TRBJ2-6, the V gene TRBV7-8; D uncertain. Trimming removed 4 bases from V and 2 bases from J, with 6 bases in between. This CDR3 contains 14 residues. Germline CDR1 is SGHVS and CDR2 is FQNEAQ. Based on the CDR3 plus reference TRBV7-8 and TRBJ2-6, the full variable domain is GAGVSQSPRYKVAKRGQDVALRCDPISGHVSLFWYQQALGQGPEFLTYFQNEAQLDKSGLPSDRFFAERPEGSVSTLKIQRTQQEDSAVYLCASSSGPGANVLTFGAGSRLTVL.

As concerns this clone: Different DNA sequences within this sample yield the same CDR3. The rearrangement joins TRBV11-2 to TRBJ2-1; 8 bases map to TRBD1. Germline V lookup: CDR1 SGHAT, CDR2 FQNNGV. Trimming at V came to 3 bases and at J to 0 bases, leaving 1 base not matched to a gene. This CDR3 has 15 amino acids. The CDR3 bases are TGTGCCAGCAGCTTCGACAGGGGCTCCTACAATGAGCAGTTCTTC. Amino acid sequence: CASSFDRGSYNEQFF. Complete variable domain (other parts from reference TRBV11-2 and TRBJ2-1): EAGVAQSPRYKIIEKRQSVAFWCNPISGHATLYWYQQILGQGPKLLIQFQNNGVVDDSQLPKDRFSAERLKGVDSTLKIQPAKLEDSAVYLCASSFDRGSYNEQFFGPGTRLTVL.

About this clone itself: Other nucleotide sequences from this sample produce the same CDR3. V is TRBV30 and J is TRBJ2-3; perhaps TRBD2 as D (6 bases). V gave up 0 bases and J gave up 3 bases, with 7 bases separating them. CDR3 length equals 13 residues. The germline gives CDR1 GTSNPN, CDR2 SVGIG (reference sequence). CDR3 amino acids: CAWSVRGTDTQYF. CDR3 in DNA: TGTGCCTGGAGTGTACGGGGGACAGATACGCAGTATTTT.

This chain connects TRBV5-1 to TRBJ2-3; D gene uncertain. Germline assignment: CDR1 SGHRS and CDR2 YFSETQ. The CDR3 is 14 residues long. The V gene lost 4 bases and the J gene lost 4 bases, with 13 bases spanning the gap. The CDR3, as DNA: TGCGCCAGCAGCCCGGGTACATTTGCAGATACGCAGTATTTT. It specifies CASSPGTFADTQYF.

The chain employs TRBV5-5 and TRBJ2-7; D is undetermined. Germline lookup yields CDR1 SGHKS and CDR2 YYEKEE (reference sequence). Deletions cut 4 bases from V and 0 bases from J, with 17 bases between. This CDR3 is 16 amino acids long. DNA of the CDR3: TGTGCCAGCAGCCCAAACCCCACCGTACCCTCCTACGAGCAGTACTTC. Its translation: CASSPNPTVPSYEQYF.

Comments on this clone: Other DNA sequences in this sample translate to the same CDR3. The chain couples TRBV7-9 to TRBJ1-1; the D is unclear. CDR1 SEHNR and CDR2 FQNEAQ come from the germline V gene (reference sequence). The CDR3 runs to 13 residues. The germline V and J ends were trimmed by 4 bases and 2 bases, with 8 bases remaining between them. In DNA, the CDR3 is TGTGCCAGCAGCTCGGACGGAAACACTGAAGCTTTCTTT. This encodes CASSSDGNTEAFF.

J is TRBJ1-1 and V is TRBV6-6, with a possible D match to TRBD1 (5 bases). V lost 5 bases and J 1 base, leaving 14 bases between the germline ends. This CDR3 contains 15 residues. Germline V gives CDR1 MNHNY, CDR2 SVGAGI (reference sequence). The CDR3 spells CASSRPGGANTEAFF. Here the CDR3 DNA reads TGTGCCAGCAGTAGACCCGGGGGAGCGAACACTGAAGCTTTCTTT.

This chain links TRBV30 with TRBJ2-5; D perhaps matches TRBD2 (7 bases). CDR1 GTSNPN and CDR2 SVGIG come from the germline V gene (reference sequence). The CDR3 is made up of 14 amino acids. V shed 6 bases and J shed 5 bases, with 19 bases lying between them. This CDR3 reads CACHPPGRGETQYF. CDR3 nucleotide sequence: TGTGCCTGCCACCCCCCGGGGAGGGGGGAGACCCAGTACTTC.

The genes are TRBV6-1 and TRBJ2-5; possibly TRBD1 for D (6 bases). Germline V CDR1 and CDR2: MNHNS, SASEGT. The CDR3 is 13 amino acids. Trimming took 6 bases from V and 0 from J, leaving 8 bases between them. CDR3 in DNA: TGTGCCAGCAGGGGACACAACCAAGAGACCCAGTACTTC. Translated, it gives CASRGHNQETQYF.

The rearrangement joins TRBV7-9 to TRBJ2-2; D gene ambiguous. The ends were cut back, 3 bases at V and 8 bases at J, with 10 bases in the middle. This CDR3 spans 13 amino acids. The germline V gene has CDR1 SEHNR and CDR2 FQNEAQ (reference sequence). The CDR3 region has the DNA TGTGCCAGCAGCTTTTCCCCCGGAGGGGAGCTGTTTTTT. It yields the protein CASSFSPGGELFF.

This clone appeared once. The rearrangement uses TRBV5-4 and TRBJ2-3; TRBD1 is a possible D gene (5 bases). Trimming stripped 4 bases from V and 4 bases from J, with 16 bases between. This CDR3 contains 15 residues. Per the germline V gene, CDR1 is SGHNT and CDR2 is YYREEE (reference sequence). As DNA, the CDR3 is TGTGCCAGCAGCGCCGGTGGGCCCAGGGCAGATACGCAGTATTTT. Protein sequence: CASSAGGPRADTQYF.

V gene TRBV5-3 combines with J gene TRBJ1-5; 7 nucleotides align to TRBD1. TRBV5-3 is assigned to the ORF class and has an uncertain function. The ends lost 5 bases at V and 4 bases at J; junction bases unmatched: 3. The CDR3 covers 13 residues. CDR3 sequence reads: CARRTGHNQPQHF. CDR3 nucleotide sequence: TGTGCCAGAAGGACAGGGCATAATCAGCCCCAGCATTTT.

The chain uses TRBV6-6 and TRBJ1-2, with 8 bases matching TRBD1. The length of the CDR3 is 11 residues. Germline CDR1 MNHNY, CDR2 SVGAGI (reference sequence). The V segment lost 2 bases and the J segment 13 bases; nucleotides outside the gene matches: 3. This chain's CDR3 is CASSYRDRPTF. The DNA for the CDR3 is TGTGCCAGCAGTTACCGGGACAGGCCCACCTTC.

The V and J genes are TRBV30 and TRBJ2-1; the match to TRBD2 covers 11 bases. J gave up 6 bases and V 0 bases, and 4 bases lay outside the gene matches. Germline V gene data show CDR1 as GTSNPN and CDR2 as SVGIG (reference sequence). The CDR3 runs 15 residues. CDR3: CAWSVGTSGGNEQFF. In DNA form, the CDR3 reads TGTGCCTGGAGTGTCGGGACTAGCGGAGGCAATGAGCAGTTCTTC.

V is TRBV5-1 and J is TRBJ1-5, with 8 bases that match TRBD1. Germline V lookup: CDR1 SGHRS, CDR2 YFSETQ. The V gene end was trimmed by 4 bases and the J gene end by 3 bases; junction bases not matched to a gene: 18. The CDR3 consists of 19 residues. The CDR3: CASSRPSVQGAQYNQPQHF. In DNA, the CDR3 is TGCGCCAGCAGCCGCCCGAGCGTCCAGGGGGCCCAGTACAATCAGCCCCAGCATTTT.

The genes are TRBV6-1 and TRBJ1-1; D gene ambiguous. V gave up 8 bases and J gave up 0 bases, with 13 bases separating them. The CDR3 is made up of 14 amino acids. CDR1 and CDR2 (germline): MNHNS, SASEGT. The chain's CDR3 is CASRGALLNTEAFF. DNA for the CDR3: TGTGCCAGCCGAGGTGCGTTATTGAACACTGAAGCTTTCTTT.

The V gene is TRBV7-2, the J gene TRBJ2-5; 13 bases agree with TRBD2. The CDR3 runs 17 residues. Germline values: CDR1 SGHTA, CDR2 FQGNSA. V lost 4 bases and J lost 4; bases outside the gene matches: 9. CDR3 protein: CASSSTTSGRQRETQYF. The DNA of the CDR3 is TGTGCCAGCAGCTCGACGACTAGCGGGAGGCAGAGAGAGACCCAGTACTTC.

This chain connects TRBV6-6 to TRBJ1-3, with D possibly TRBD1 on 5 matching bases. This CDR3 comprises 14 residues. Germline V gene data show CDR1 as MNHNY and CDR2 as SVGAGI (reference sequence). Trimming pared 10 bases from V and 7 bases from J, leaving 20 bases between. The CDR3 nucleotides read TGTGCCACTCTCAGGACGGGACTGAGGAACACCATATATTTT. Its translation is CATLRTGLRNTIYF.

Note on this clone: Other nucleotide sequences in the sample specify the same CDR3. In DNA, the CDR3 is TGCGCCAGCAGCTTGTCTCTAGCGGGAGACAATGAGCAGTTCTTC. Translated, it gives CASSLSLAGDNEQFF. The genes are TRBV5-1 and TRBJ2-1, with TRBD2 matching over 10 bases. Per germline, CDR1 SGHRS and CDR2 YFSETQ. This CDR3 spans 15 amino acids. The V and J ends lost 1 base and 5 bases, in that order; junction bases with no gene match: 3.

The rearrangement joins TRBV11-2 to TRBJ2-3; no firm D call. The length of the CDR3 is 16 residues. The V gene lost 5 bases and the J gene lost 4 bases, with 19 bases spanning the gap. In germline, CDR1 is SGHAT, CDR2 FQNNGV. The DNA for the CDR3 is TGTGCCAGCAGCCCTGACTCCACATCCAATTCAGATACGCAGTATTTT. Protein sequence: CASSPDSTSNSDTQYF.

V is TRBV6-1 and J is TRBJ1-1; D is possibly TRBD1 (6 bases). V lost 6 bases and J 6 bases, leaving 17 bases between the germline ends. CDR3 length: 14 residues. Germline CDR1 reads MNHNS; CDR2 reads SASEGT. The CDR3 loop is CASREQGLIAEAFF. The DNA for the CDR3 is TGTGCCAGCAGAGAACAGGGCTTGATCGCTGAAGCTTTCTTT.

CDR3 amino acids: CAWSTSSTDTQYF. For the CDR3, the DNA is TGTGCCTGGAGTACCAGTAGCACAGATACGCAGTATTTT. This sequence joins TRBV30 and TRBJ2-3; D gene ambiguous. V was cut by 2 bases and J by 0 bases, with 6 bases left in between. The CDR3 runs to 13 residues. Per the germline V gene, CDR1 is GTSNPN and CDR2 is SVGIG (reference sequence).

This chain links TRBV5-1 with TRBJ2-1, with 7 bases that match TRBD2. Germline-derived CDR1 and CDR2 are SGHRS and YFSETQ. The CDR3 consists of 16 residues. V lost 0 bases to trimming and J lost 7 bases; unmatched junction nucleotides: 10. DNA for the CDR3: TGCGCCAGCAGCTTGGATGCTAGCGGCTACGGGAATGAGCAGTTCTTC. Protein sequence: CASSLDASGYGNEQFF.

The genes are TRBV6-6 and TRBJ2-7, with 7 bases matching TRBD2. Germline loops: CDR1 MNHNY, CDR2 SVGAGI (reference sequence). With 3 bases clipped from V and 3 bases from J, the junction kept 2 bases outside the gene matches. This CDR3 has 13 residues. DNA of the CDR3: TGTGCCAGCAGTTATAGGACTAGCTACGAGCAGTACTTC. This gives the protein CASSYRTSYEQYF.

V and J are TRBV7-2 and TRBJ1-1; D call uncertain. Germline V CDR1 and CDR2: SGHTA, FQGNSA. Trimming removed 3 bases from V and 1 base from J, with 6 bases in between. This CDR3 contains 13 residues. CDR3 loop: CASSFVANTEAFF. The CDR3 nucleotides are TGTGCCAGCAGCTTCGTAGCGAACACTGAAGCTTTCTTT.